Listed below are T cell receptor beta chains from one sample, sequenced in a study of control samples from healthy donors and cancer patients. Profiled with immunoSEQ multiplex PCR; TCRdb holds only in-frame clones, not every one. The data show about 85,000 clones, just under 90% seen once. Sample: blood. All receptors come from a man in his fifties or sixties in good health. The CDR3 runs from the conserved cysteine through the conserved F or W. Each record gives: CDR3 DNA, CDR3 protein, D gene, V gene, J gene, clone size. A D gene is named only where the DNA matches it firmly. The size of a clone is reported for some rows only, either as once, few or many, or as a class for expanded clones.

CDR3nt: TGTGCCAGTAGTACACTAGCGGGGCAACAAGAGACCCAGTACTTC; CDR3aa: CASSTLAGQQETQYF; d_gene: TRBD2; v_gene: TRBV19; j_gene: TRBJ2-5; abundance: NA
CDR3nt: TGTGCCAGCTCACCAGGGAGGGAGCAGTACTTC; CDR3aa: CASSPGREQYF; d_gene: NA; v_gene: TRBV18; j_gene: TRBJ2-7; abundance: once
CDR3nt: TGTGCCAGCAGCCAAGAGGGACAGGGGGCGGGATCGAACACTGAAGCTTTCTTT; CDR3aa: CASSQEGQGAGSNTEAFF; d_gene: TRBD1; v_gene: TRBV3-1/TRBV3-2; j_gene: TRBJ1-1; abundance: once
CDR3nt: TGTGCCAGCAGCTTAGCGCCGACATCAGGGGAGACCCAGTACTTC; CDR3aa: CASSLAPTSGETQYF; d_gene: NA; v_gene: TRBV11-2; j_gene: TRBJ2-5; abundance: NA
CDR3nt: TGTGCCAGTAGTATATACCAGAACACCGGGGAGCTGTTTTTT; CDR3aa: CASSIYQNTGELFF; d_gene: NA; v_gene: TRBV19; j_gene: TRBJ2-2; abundance: NA
CDR3nt: TGTGCCTGGAGTGTGGAGAACAGGGATAATGAAAAACTGTTTTTT; CDR3aa: CAWSVENRDNEKLFF; d_gene: NA; v_gene: TRBV30; j_gene: TRBJ1-4; abundance: NA
CDR3nt: TGTGCCAGCAGCTTAGGGCAGGGTGACTACGAGCAGTACTTC; CDR3aa: CASSLGQGDYEQYF; d_gene: NA; v_gene: TRBV7-9; j_gene: TRBJ2-7; abundance: NA
CDR3nt: TGTGCCAGCAGAGGGGGACACGATAGCAATCAGCCCCAGCATTTT; CDR3aa: CASRGGHDSNQPQHF; d_gene: NA; v_gene: TRBV6-5; j_gene: TRBJ1-5; abundance: once
CDR3nt: TGTGCCAGCAGTTTCCGTGTAGCTCTTAATGAAAAACTGTTTTTT; CDR3aa: CASSFRVALNEKLFF; d_gene: NA; v_gene: TRBV27; j_gene: TRBJ1-4; abundance: NA
CDR3nt: TGTGCCAGCAGCTTACGATGGGGGGCCTACGAGCAGTACTTC; CDR3aa: CASSLRWGAYEQYF; d_gene: NA; v_gene: TRBV11-2; j_gene: TRBJ2-7; abundance: once
CDR3nt: TGTGCCATCAGTGAGTCCACAGGAAGTCGGGAGACCCAGTACTTC; CDR3aa: CAISESTGSRETQYF; d_gene: NA; v_gene: TRBV10-3; j_gene: TRBJ2-5; abundance: NA
CDR3nt: TGTGCCTGGAGTGTAGCGGTTGCTGAAAAACTGTTTTTT; CDR3aa: CAWSVAVAEKLFF; d_gene: NA; v_gene: TRBV30; j_gene: TRBJ1-4; abundance: NA
CDR3nt: TGCGCCAGCAGCTTGAGACCGGCAGGTGGAGAGCAGTTCTTC; CDR3aa: CASSLRPAGGEQFF; d_gene: NA; v_gene: TRBV5-1; j_gene: TRBJ2-1; abundance: few
CDR3nt: TGTGCCAGCAGTGACGGACGGGAGTACACTGAAGCTTTCTTT; CDR3aa: CASSDGREYTEAFF; d_gene: NA; v_gene: TRBV2; j_gene: TRBJ1-1; abundance: NA
CDR3nt: TGTGCCGCCATCCGGACAAGCTCCTATAATTCACCCCTCCACTTT; CDR3aa: CAAIRTSSYNSPLHF; d_gene: NA; v_gene: TRBV6-5; j_gene: TRBJ1-6; abundance: NA
CDR3nt: TGTGCCAGCAGCGTAGCGGGGTTATCCTCCTACGAGCAGTACTTC; CDR3aa: CASSVAGLSSYEQYF; d_gene: NA; v_gene: TRBV9; j_gene: TRBJ2-7; abundance: NA
CDR3nt: TGTGCCAGCAAGGGGACACTGAACACTGAAGCTTTCTTT; CDR3aa: CASKGTLNTEAFF; d_gene: NA; v_gene: TRBV3-1/TRBV3-2; j_gene: TRBJ1-1; abundance: NA
CDR3nt: TGTGCCAGCAGTCTCCTTCGGCCTCAAGCGGGTATACCCTACGAGCAGTACTTC; CDR3aa: CASSLLRPQAGIPYEQYF; d_gene: NA; v_gene: TRBV6-6; j_gene: TRBJ2-7; abundance: once
CDR3nt: TGTGCCAGCGCGGCAGGGATAGATGGCTACACCTTC; CDR3aa: CASAAGIDGYTF; d_gene: NA; v_gene: TRBV12-3/TRBV12-4; j_gene: TRBJ1-2; abundance: NA
CDR3nt: TGTGCCAGCAGCGCCCTAACGGGCTCGGGGAATGAAAAACTGTTTTTT; CDR3aa: CASSALTGSGNEKLFF; d_gene: NA; v_gene: TRBV9; j_gene: TRBJ1-4; abundance: NA
CDR3nt: TGTGCCAGCAGTTTGGGGTATTATGGCTACACCTTC; CDR3aa: CASSLGYYGYTF; d_gene: NA; v_gene: TRBV12-3/TRBV12-4; j_gene: TRBJ1-2; abundance: NA
CDR3nt: TGCGCCAGCAGCCAGGAGGGGGGGGGCGGAGAGACCCAGTACTTC; CDR3aa: CASSQEGGGGETQYF; d_gene: NA; v_gene: TRBV4-1; j_gene: TRBJ2-5; abundance: NA
CDR3nt: TGCGCCAGCAGCCCAGGGGACAGGGGTGTTGAAAAACTGTTTTTT; CDR3aa: CASSPGDRGVEKLFF; d_gene: TRBD1; v_gene: TRBV5-1; j_gene: TRBJ1-4; abundance: NA
CDR3nt: TGTGCCAGCTCACCAGCAGTGAACAATCAGCCCCAGCATTTT; CDR3aa: CASSPAVNNQPQHF; d_gene: NA; v_gene: TRBV18; j_gene: TRBJ1-5; abundance: NA
CDR3nt: TGTGCCAGCAGTTTAAACGGACAAGAGACCCAGTACTTC; CDR3aa: CASSLNGQETQYF; d_gene: NA; v_gene: TRBV12-3/TRBV12-4; j_gene: TRBJ2-5; abundance: NA
CDR3nt: TGTGCCTGGAGTGTTCAGACAGGGAGTGGCTACACCTTC; CDR3aa: CAWSVQTGSGYTF; d_gene: TRBD1; v_gene: TRBV30; j_gene: TRBJ1-2; abundance: NA
CDR3nt: TGTGCCACCAGTGATCCCGCACCCGGGACACTTAAAGAGACCCAGTACTTC; CDR3aa: CATSDPAPGTLKETQYF; d_gene: NA; v_gene: TRBV24-1; j_gene: TRBJ2-5; abundance: once
CDR3nt: TGTGCCAGCCAACTCTGGACTAGCGGGACCAACGTCCTGACTTTC; CDR3aa: CASQLWTSGTNVLTF; d_gene: TRBD2; v_gene: TRBV6-6; j_gene: TRBJ2-6; abundance: NA
CDR3nt: TGTGCCAGCAGCCAGACGAACACCGGGGAGCTGTTTTTT; CDR3aa: CASSQTNTGELFF; d_gene: NA; v_gene: TRBV5-4; j_gene: TRBJ2-2; abundance: NA
CDR3nt: TGTGCCTGGAGTCCCGGACAGGTGAGCTTTAGCAATCAGCCCCAGCATTTT; CDR3aa: CAWSPGQVSFSNQPQHF; d_gene: TRBD1; v_gene: TRBV30; j_gene: TRBJ1-5; abundance: NA
CDR3nt: TGTGCCAGTAGTATCGTCCTGACGGGGGAGACCCAGTACTTC; CDR3aa: CASSIVLTGETQYF; d_gene: NA; v_gene: TRBV19; j_gene: TRBJ2-5; abundance: NA
CDR3nt: TGCAGCGTCCTACAGGGGGCCGGAGATACGCAGTATTTT; CDR3aa: CSVLQGAGDTQYF; d_gene: TRBD1; v_gene: TRBV29-1; j_gene: TRBJ2-3; abundance: NA
CDR3nt: TGTGCCAGCAGCGCGATCCCTGACTGGGAAGCTTTCTTT; CDR3aa: CASSAIPDWEAFF; d_gene: NA; v_gene: TRBV5-5; j_gene: TRBJ1-1; abundance: NA
CDR3nt: TGTGCCAGCAGTCGGGACAGCGCAACTAATGAAAAACTGTTTTTT; CDR3aa: CASSRDSATNEKLFF; d_gene: TRBD1; v_gene: TRBV6-2/TRBV6-3; j_gene: TRBJ1-4; abundance: NA
CDR3nt: TGCGCCAGCAGCCTAGCGGGGGGGCTTAACAATGAGCAGTTCTTC; CDR3aa: CASSLAGGLNNEQFF; d_gene: TRBD2; v_gene: TRBV5-1; j_gene: TRBJ2-1; abundance: NA
CDR3nt: TGTGCCAGCAGCCCAAGGGACACTTCAGGAACTGAAGCTTTCTTT; CDR3aa: CASSPRDTSGTEAFF; d_gene: NA; v_gene: TRBV9; j_gene: TRBJ1-1; abundance: NA
CDR3nt: TGTGCCAGCAGTGATTTTAGAGAGGGGACCGGTTCACCCCTCCACTTT; CDR3aa: CASSDFREGTGSPLHF; d_gene: NA; v_gene: TRBV2; j_gene: TRBJ1-6; abundance: once
CDR3nt: TGTGCCAGCAGTAGGCGGGGGGGCGGTCGCGAGCAGTACTTC; CDR3aa: CASSRRGGGREQYF; d_gene: TRBD2; v_gene: TRBV28; j_gene: TRBJ2-7; abundance: NA
CDR3nt: TGTGCCACCAGCGGGGGACAGGGGGAGGAAGAGACCCAGTACTTC; CDR3aa: CATSGGQGEEETQYF; d_gene: TRBD1; v_gene: TRBV15; j_gene: TRBJ2-5; abundance: large
CDR3nt: TGTGCCAGCAGCCAATGGGAGACCCAGTACTTC; CDR3aa: CASSQWETQYF; d_gene: NA; v_gene: TRBV14; j_gene: TRBJ2-5; abundance: NA
CDR3nt: TGTGCCAGCAGTGAATCAGGAGGATACAATCAGCCCCAGCATTTT; CDR3aa: CASSESGGYNQPQHF; d_gene: NA; v_gene: TRBV6-1; j_gene: TRBJ1-5; abundance: NA
CDR3nt: TGTGCCAGCAGTCGAGGGACTAGGCCCTACGAGCAGTACTTC; CDR3aa: CASSRGTRPYEQYF; d_gene: TRBD2; v_gene: TRBV27; j_gene: TRBJ2-7; abundance: NA
CDR3nt: TGTGCCAGCAGTGAATACAGGGGCCCTTTCAATCAGCCCCAGCATTTT; CDR3aa: CASSEYRGPFNQPQHF; d_gene: TRBD1; v_gene: TRBV6-1; j_gene: TRBJ1-5; abundance: NA
CDR3nt: TGTGCCATCAGTAAGTCCGGGACAGGGTACCTAAGCTACGAGCAGTACTTC; CDR3aa: CAISKSGTGYLSYEQYF; d_gene: TRBD1; v_gene: TRBV10-3; j_gene: TRBJ2-7; abundance: NA